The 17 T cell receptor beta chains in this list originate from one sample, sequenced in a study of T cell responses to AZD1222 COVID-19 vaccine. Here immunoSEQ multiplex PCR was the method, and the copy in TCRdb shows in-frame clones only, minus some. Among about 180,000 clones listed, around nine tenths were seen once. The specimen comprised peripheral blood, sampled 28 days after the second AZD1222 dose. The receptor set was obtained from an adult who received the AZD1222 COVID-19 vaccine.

The CDR3 region has the DNA TGTGCCAGCAGGGGCAGCCACTTAAATAGCAATCAGCCCCAGCATTTT. Its protein product is CASRGSHLNSNQPQHF. The chain carries TRBV27 and TRBJ1-5; D ambiguous. V was trimmed by 6 bases and J by 0 bases, leaving 15 bases between them. There are 16 residues in the CDR3. Germline V gene data show CDR1 as MNHEY and CDR2 as SMNVEV (reference sequence).

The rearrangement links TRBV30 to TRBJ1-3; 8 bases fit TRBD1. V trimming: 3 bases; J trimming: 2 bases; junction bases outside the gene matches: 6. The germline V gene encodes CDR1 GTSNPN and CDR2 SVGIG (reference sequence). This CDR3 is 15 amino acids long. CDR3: CAWRYPDRAGNTIYF. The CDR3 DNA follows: TGTGCCTGGAGGTACCCGGACAGGGCTGGAAACACCATATATTTT.

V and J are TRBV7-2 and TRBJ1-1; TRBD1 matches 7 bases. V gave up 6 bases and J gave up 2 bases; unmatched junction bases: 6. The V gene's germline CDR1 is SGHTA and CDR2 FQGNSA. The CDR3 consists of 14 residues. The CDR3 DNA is TGTGCCAGCAGACGCGGGACAGCTAACACTGAAGCTTTCTTT. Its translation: CASRRGTANTEAFF.

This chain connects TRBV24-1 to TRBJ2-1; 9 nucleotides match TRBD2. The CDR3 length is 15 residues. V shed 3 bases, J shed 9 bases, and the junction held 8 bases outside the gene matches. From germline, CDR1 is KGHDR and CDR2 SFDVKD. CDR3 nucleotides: TGTGCCACCAGTGATGGGGCGGGGGGGCCAAGTGAGCAGTTCTTC. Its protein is CATSDGAGGPSEQFF.

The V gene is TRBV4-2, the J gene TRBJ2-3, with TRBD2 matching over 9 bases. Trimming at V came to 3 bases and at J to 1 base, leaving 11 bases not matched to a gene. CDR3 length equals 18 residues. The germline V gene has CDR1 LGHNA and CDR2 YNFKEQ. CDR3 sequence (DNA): TGTGCCAGCAGCCATCCGAGCGGGGGGTTTGATGGCACAGATACGCAGTATTTT. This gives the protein CASSHPSGGFDGTDTQYF.

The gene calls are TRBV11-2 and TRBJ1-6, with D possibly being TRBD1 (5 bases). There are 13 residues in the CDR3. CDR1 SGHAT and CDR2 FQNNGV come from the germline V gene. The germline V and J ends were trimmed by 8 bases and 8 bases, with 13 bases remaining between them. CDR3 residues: CASLGDGHSPLHF. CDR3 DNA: TGTGCCAGCCTGGGGGACGGTCATTCACCCCTCCACTTT.

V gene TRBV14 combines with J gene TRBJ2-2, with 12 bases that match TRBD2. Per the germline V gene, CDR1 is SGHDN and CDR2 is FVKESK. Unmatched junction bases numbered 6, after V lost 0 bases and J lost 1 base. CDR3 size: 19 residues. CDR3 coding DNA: TGTGCCAGCAGCCAAGATCTAGGGACTAGCGGGCTGAACACCGGGGAGCTGTTTTTT. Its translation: CASSQDLGTSGLNTGELFF.

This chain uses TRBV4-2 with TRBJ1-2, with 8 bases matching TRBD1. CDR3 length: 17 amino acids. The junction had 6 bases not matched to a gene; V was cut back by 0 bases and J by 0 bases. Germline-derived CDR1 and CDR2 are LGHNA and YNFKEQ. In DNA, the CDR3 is TGTGCCAGCAGCCAAGACGGGACAGGCAGAACTAACTATGGCTACACCTTC. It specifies CASSQDGTGRTNYGYTF.

CDR3 loop: CASSLQSLRSGANVLTF. CDR3 nucleotide sequence: TGTGCCAGCTCTCTACAGTCCCTTCGATCTGGGGCCAACGTCCTGACTTTC. The J gene is TRBJ2-6, the V gene TRBV18; the D is unclear. Trimming pared 6 bases from V and 1 base from J, leaving 16 bases between. Per germline, CDR1 KGHSH and CDR2 LQKENI. The CDR3 extends over 17 amino acids.

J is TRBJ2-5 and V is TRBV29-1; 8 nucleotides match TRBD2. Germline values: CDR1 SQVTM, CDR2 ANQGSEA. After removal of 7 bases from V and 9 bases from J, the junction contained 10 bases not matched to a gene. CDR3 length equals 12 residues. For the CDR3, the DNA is TGCAGCGGGGGGACTAGTACTGGATCCCAGTACTTC. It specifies CSGGTSTGSQYF. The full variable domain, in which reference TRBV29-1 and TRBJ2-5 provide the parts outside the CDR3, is SAVISQKPSRDICQRGTSLTIQCQVDSQVTMMFWYRQQPGQSLTLIATANQGSEATYESGFVIDKFPISRPNLTFSTLTVSNMSPEDSSIYLCSGGTSTGSQYFGPGTRLLVL.

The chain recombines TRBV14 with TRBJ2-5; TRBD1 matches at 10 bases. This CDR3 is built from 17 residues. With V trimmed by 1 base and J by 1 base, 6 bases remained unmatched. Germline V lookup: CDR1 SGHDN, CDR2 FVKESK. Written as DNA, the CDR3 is TGTGCCAGCAGCCAAGTGAGGACAGGGGGGACCCAAGAGACCCAGTACTTC. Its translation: CASSQVRTGGTQETQYF.

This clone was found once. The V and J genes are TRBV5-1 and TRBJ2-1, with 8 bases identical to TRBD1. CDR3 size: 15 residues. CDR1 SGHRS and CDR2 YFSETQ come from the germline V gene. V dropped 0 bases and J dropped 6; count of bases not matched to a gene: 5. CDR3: CASSLVGQGANEQFF. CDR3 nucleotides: TGCGCCAGCAGCTTGGTGGGCCAGGGGGCCAATGAGCAGTTCTTC. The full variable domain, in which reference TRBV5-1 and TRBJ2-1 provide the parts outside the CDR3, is KAGVTQTPRYLIKTRGQQVTLSCSPISGHRSVSWYQQTPGQGLQFLFEYFSETQRNKGNFPGRFSGRQFSNSRSEMNVSTLELGDSALYLCASSLVGQGANEQFFGPGTRLTVL.

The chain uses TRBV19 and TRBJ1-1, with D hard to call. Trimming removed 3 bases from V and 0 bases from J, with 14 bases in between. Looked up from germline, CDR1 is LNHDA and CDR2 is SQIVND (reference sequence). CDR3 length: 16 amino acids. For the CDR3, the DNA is TGTGCCAGTAGTATTGAGGGCACCCATCTGAACACTGAAGCTTTCTTT. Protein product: CASSIEGTHLNTEAFF.

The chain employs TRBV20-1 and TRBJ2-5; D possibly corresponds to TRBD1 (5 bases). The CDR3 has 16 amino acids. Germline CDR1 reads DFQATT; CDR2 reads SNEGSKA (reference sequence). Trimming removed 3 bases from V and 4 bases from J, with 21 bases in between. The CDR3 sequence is CSASAGRTQKGETQYF. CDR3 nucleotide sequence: TGCAGTGCTAGTGCAGGGCGGACGCAAAAAGGAGAGACCCAGTACTTC.

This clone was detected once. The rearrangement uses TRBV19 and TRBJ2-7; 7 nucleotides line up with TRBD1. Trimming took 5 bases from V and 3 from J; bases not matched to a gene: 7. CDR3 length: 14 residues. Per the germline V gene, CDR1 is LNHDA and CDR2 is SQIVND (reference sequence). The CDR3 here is CASSRRTGDYEQYF. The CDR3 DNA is TGTGCCAGTAGTCGTCGGACAGGAGACTACGAGCAGTACTTC.

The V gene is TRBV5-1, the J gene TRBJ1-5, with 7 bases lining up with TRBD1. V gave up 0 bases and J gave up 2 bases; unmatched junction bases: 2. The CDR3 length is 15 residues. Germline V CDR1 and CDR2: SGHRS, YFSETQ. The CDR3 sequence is CASSLGTGGNQPQHF. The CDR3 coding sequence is TGCGCCAGCAGCTTGGGGACAGGAGGCAATCAGCCCCAGCATTTT.

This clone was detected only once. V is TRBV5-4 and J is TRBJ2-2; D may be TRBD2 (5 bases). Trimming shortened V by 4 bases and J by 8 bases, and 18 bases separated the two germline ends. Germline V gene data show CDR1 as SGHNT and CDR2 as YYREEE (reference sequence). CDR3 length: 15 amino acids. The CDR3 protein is CASSPRTGVEGELFF. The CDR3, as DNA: TGTGCCAGCAGCCCTCGGACCGGGGTGGAGGGGGAGCTGTTTTTT.